This T cell receptor (beta chain) was obtained from a study of blood T cell repertoires in COVID-19. V lost 5 bases to trimming and J lost 13 bases; unmatched junction nucleotides: 17. This CDR3 has 15 residues. Germline loops: CDR1 SGHVS, CDR2 FQNEAQ. Method: immunoSEQ multiplex PCR; TCRdb's copy keeps in-frame clones and lacks some. The sample contains 120,000 to 150,000 clones, approximately 80% of which appear only once. This chain uses TRBV7-8 with TRBJ1-2, with 9 bases that match TRBD1. The specimen sequenced was peripheral blood. This TCR was recovered from an elderly woman in a cohort sampled during active or convalescent COVID-19. The CDR3 nucleotides read TGTGCCAGCAGCCCCGCGGAGGGGGACAGGGATTTGTGCACCTTC. This codes for CASSPAEGDRDLCTF.